This T cell receptor (beta chain) was documented in a study of blood T cells in healthy people across ages. The authors ran a second PCR of roughly 6 to 12 cycles using a sample-barcoded 5' primer and a J-beta primer mix. Every single cDNA molecule received a tag from a template-switch adaptor with 12 random nucleotides. In TCRdb, the 5' RACE reads were re-called with MiXCR into one record per CDR3 protein. The repertoire holds 790,000 or so distinct CDR3 sequences, with about half as singletons. The sequencing sample was made of blood. The source of this sequence is a man older than 75 in good health.

CDR3 region: CASSVKVNYEQYF. CDR3 bases: TGTGCCAGCAGCGTAAAGGTGAACTACGAGCAGTACTTC. The chain combines TRBV7-6 with TRBJ2-7; D ambiguous. V was trimmed by 5 bases and J by 3 bases, leaving 11 bases between them. The germline gives CDR1 SGHVS, CDR2 FNYEAQ. This CDR3 contains 13 residues.